This entry is about one T cell receptor (beta chain). The entry originates in a study of radiotherapy plus CTLA-4 blockade in lung cancer. Here immunoSEQ multiplex PCR was the method, and the copy in TCRdb shows in-frame clones only, minus some. The data hold about 51,000 clones, with 75% to 85% observed a single time. The germline V and J ends were trimmed by 7 bases and 6 bases, with 3 bases remaining between them. The CDR3 has 9 amino acids. Germline V lookup: CDR1 MNHNY, CDR2 SVGAGI (reference sequence). V and J are TRBV6-6 and TRBJ1-1, with unresolved D. Sample: peripheral blood, taken from a patient treated with radiotherapy plus ipilimumab. This TCR derives from a human donor with non-small cell lung cancer who had a complete response to radiotherapy plus ipilimumab. Here the CDR3 reads CASTAEAFF. The CDR3, as DNA: TGTGCCAGCACGGCTGAAGCTTTCTTT.